These 14 T cell receptor beta chains came from one sample sequenced in a study of blood T cell repertoires in COVID-19. TCRdb keeps only in-frame clones here, not all; method: immunoSEQ multiplex PCR. The top ten hold 5% of the sample, which has roughly 330,000 clones, 88% seen once. Material for sequencing was PBMCs or T cells enriched from blood (not recorded which). These TCRs come from a man aged 30-40 years who had recovered from COVID-19.

The gene calls are TRBV11-2 and TRBJ1-1; a possible D gene is TRBD1 (5 bases). Between the trimmed V and J ends, which lost 5 bases and 3 bases, there was a span of 13 bases. CDR1 is SGHAT, CDR2 FQNNGV, per germline. The length of the CDR3 is 14 residues. CDR3 loop: CASSGAGRDTEAFF. Here the CDR3 DNA reads TGTGCCAGCAGCGGGGCAGGGAGGGACACTGAAGCTTTCTTT.

The V call is TRBV18, the J call TRBJ1-6; D call uncertain. The CDR3 covers 12 residues. The V gene lost 6 bases and the J gene lost 6 bases, with 6 bases spanning the gap. From germline, CDR1 is KGHSH and CDR2 LQKENI. The CDR3 sequence is CASSPRNSPLHF. CDR3 nucleotide sequence: TGTGCCAGCTCTCCCCGTAATTCACCCCTCCACTTT.

V gene TRBV6-5 combines with J gene TRBJ2-5; a possible D gene is TRBD2 (5 bases). Trimming removed 10 bases at V and 0 bases at J, with 9 bases between. There are 12 residues in the CDR3. From germline, CDR1 is MNHEY and CDR2 SVGAGI. CDR3 nucleotide sequence: TGTGCCACTAGGGAGTACCAAGAGACCCAGTACTTC. Translated, it gives CATREYQETQYF.

The CDR3 loop is CAWRGQTPEKLFF. The CDR3 DNA is TGTGCCTGGAGGGGACAGACCCCTGAAAAACTGTTTTTT. The genes are TRBV30 and TRBJ1-4, with 7 bases identical to TRBD1. Losses at the gene ends were 3 bases for V and 7 bases for J; bases not matched to a gene: 5. From germline, CDR1 is GTSNPN and CDR2 SVGIG (reference sequence). CDR3 length: 13 residues.

In this sample, this clone turned up once. The chain joins TRBV19 to TRBJ1-5; D is possibly TRBD1 (6 bases). V was clipped by 5 bases and J by 0 bases, with 17 bases between them. The CDR3 is made up of 17 amino acids. The germline gives CDR1 LNHDA, CDR2 SQIVND (reference sequence). CDR3 protein: CASSPGTQGNSNQPQHF. The DNA of the CDR3 is TGTGCCAGTAGTCCCGGGACACAGGGAAATAGCAATCAGCCCCAGCATTTT.

The V gene is TRBV6-5, the J gene TRBJ1-2; D is undetermined. V lost 2 bases to trimming and J lost 6 bases, with 13 bases between them. Germline CDR1 and CDR2: MNHEY and SVGAGI. The CDR3 is 14 residues long. CDR3 bases: TGTGCCAGCAGTTACGCAATTGCGGGCCATGGCTACACCTTC. Its translation is CASSYAIAGHGYTF.

The chain employs TRBV27 and TRBJ2-1; the D gene is possibly TRBD2 (5 bases). Looked up from germline, CDR1 is MNHEY and CDR2 is SMNVEV (reference sequence). V was pared by 6 bases and J by 3 bases, with 9 bases between. CDR3 length: 13 amino acids. DNA of the CDR3: TGTGCCAGCAGACCGGGATACTACAATGAGCAGTTCTTC. It specifies CASRPGYYNEQFF.

Of note for this clone: The sample holds other DNA sequences that translate to the same CDR3. V gene TRBV5-1 combines with J gene TRBJ2-7; the match to TRBD1 covers 7 bases. The length of the CDR3 is 13 residues. Germline lookup yields CDR1 SGHRS and CDR2 YFSETQ. Unmatched junction bases numbered 2, after V lost 3 bases and J lost 2 bases. The CDR3 sequence: CASSSGTAYEQYF. The CDR3 nucleotides are TGCGCCAGCAGCTCCGGGACAGCCTACGAGCAGTACTTC.

This sequence joins TRBV4-2 and TRBJ1-5; D not resolved. The V end lost 1 base, the J end lost 6 bases, and 19 bases lay between the germline ends. Looked up from germline, CDR1 is LGHNA and CDR2 is YNFKEQ. The CDR3 consists of 17 residues. CDR3 loop: CASSQVRVETKPQPQHF. CDR3 DNA sequence: TGTGCCAGCAGCCAAGTTAGGGTTGAGACTAAACCTCAGCCCCAGCATTTT.

The chain uses TRBV18 and TRBJ1-5, with D possibly matching TRBD1 (6 bases). The CDR3 contains 16 residues. Trimming cost V 3 bases and J 3 bases, with 15 bases left between them. Germline CDR1 reads KGHSH; CDR2 reads LQKENI. The CDR3 protein is CASSPFAGVINQPQHF. CDR3 sequence (DNA): TGTGCCAGCTCACCTTTCGCAGGGGTCATCAATCAGCCCCAGCATTTT.

The V and J genes are TRBV7-2 and TRBJ1-5, with unresolved D. The CDR3 has 15 amino acids. CDR1 and CDR2 (germline): SGHTA, FQGNSA. Between the trimmed V and J ends, which lost 5 bases and 0 bases, there was a span of 11 bases. CDR3 bases: TGTGCCAGCAGCCATAACAGTTATAGCAATCAGCCCCAGCATTTT. Translated, it gives CASSHNSYSNQPQHF. Supplemented by reference TRBV7-2 and TRBJ1-5, the full variable domain reads GAGVSQSPSNKVTEKGKDVELRCDPISGHTALYWYRQSLGQGLEFLIYFQGNSAPDKSGLPSDRFSAERTGGSVSTLTIQRTQQEDSAVYLCASSHNSYSNQPQHFGDGTRLSIL.

V and J are TRBV3-1 (or the pseudogene TRBV3-2) and TRBJ2-5; 10 bases match TRBD2. Looked up from germline, CDR1 is LGHDT and CDR2 is YNNKEL (reference sequence). The CDR3 loop spans 17 amino acids. Losses at the gene ends were 0 bases for V and 5 bases for J; bases not matched to a gene: 9. This CDR3 reads CASSQESTSGDRETQYF. DNA of the CDR3: TGTGCCAGCAGCCAAGAGTCCACTAGCGGGGATCGGGAGACCCAGTACTTC.

This clone was counted a single time. The CDR3 region is CASKQQGPHALHF. The CDR3 bases are TGTGCCAGCAAACAACAGGGGCCCCACGCCCTCCACTTT. V and J are TRBV5-4 and TRBJ1-6, with TRBD1 identical over 7 bases. The germline V gene encodes CDR1 SGHNT and CDR2 YYREEE (reference sequence). The CDR3 sequence is 13 residues long. V was clipped by 6 bases and J by 14 bases; unmatched bases: 11. Looking up the rest from reference TRBV5-4 and TRBJ1-6 gives the full variable domain: ETGVTQSPTHLIKTRGQQVTLRCSSQSGHNTVSWYQQALGQGPQFIFQYYREEENGRGNFPPRFSGLQFPNYSSELNVNALELDDSALYLCASKQQGPHALHFGNGTRLTVT.

This clone was recorded once. This chain links TRBV6-1 with TRBJ1-5; D not resolved. The V gene lost 2 bases and the J gene lost 0 bases, with 14 bases spanning the gap. The CDR3 is 17 residues long. Germline assignment: CDR1 MNHNS and CDR2 SASEGT. The DNA for the CDR3 is TGTGCCAGCAGTGAAATGTGGAGGGTCGGTAGCAATCAGCCCCAGCATTTT. Protein product: CASSEMWRVGSNQPQHF.